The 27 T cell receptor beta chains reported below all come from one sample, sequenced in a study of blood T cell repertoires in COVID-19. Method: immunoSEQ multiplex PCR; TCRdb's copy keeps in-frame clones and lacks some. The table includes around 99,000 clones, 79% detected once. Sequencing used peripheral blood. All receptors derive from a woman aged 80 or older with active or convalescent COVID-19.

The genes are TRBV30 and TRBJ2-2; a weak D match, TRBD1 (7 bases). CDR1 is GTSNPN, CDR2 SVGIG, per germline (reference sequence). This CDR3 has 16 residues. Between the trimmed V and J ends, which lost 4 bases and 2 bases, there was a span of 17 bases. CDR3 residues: CAWTVAGQINTGELFF. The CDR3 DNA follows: TGTGCCTGGACGGTGGCGGGACAGATCAACACCGGGGAGCTGTTTTTT.

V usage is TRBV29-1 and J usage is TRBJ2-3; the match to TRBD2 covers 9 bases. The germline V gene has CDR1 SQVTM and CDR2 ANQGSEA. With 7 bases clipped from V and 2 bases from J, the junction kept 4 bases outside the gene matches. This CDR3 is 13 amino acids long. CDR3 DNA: TGCAGCGCAAGACTAGCGGTCACAGATACGCAGTATTTT. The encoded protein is CSARLAVTDTQYF.

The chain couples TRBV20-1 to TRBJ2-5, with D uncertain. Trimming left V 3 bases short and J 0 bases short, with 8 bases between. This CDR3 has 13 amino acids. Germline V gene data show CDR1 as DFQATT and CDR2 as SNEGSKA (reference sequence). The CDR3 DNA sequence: TGCAGTGCTAGTGACTTGTACCAAGAGACCCAGTACTTC. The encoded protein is CSASDLYQETQYF.

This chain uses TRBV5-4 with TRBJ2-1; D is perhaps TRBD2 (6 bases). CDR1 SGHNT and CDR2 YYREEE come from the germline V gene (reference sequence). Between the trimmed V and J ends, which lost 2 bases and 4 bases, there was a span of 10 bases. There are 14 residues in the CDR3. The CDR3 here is CASSFSGRYNEQFF. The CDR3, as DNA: TGTGCCAGCAGCTTTAGCGGACGGTACAATGAGCAGTTCTTC.

The CDR3 region is CASSDVGVGNEKLFF. In DNA, the CDR3 is TGTGCCAGCAGTGATGTAGGGGTTGGTAATGAAAAACTGTTTTTT. The V call is TRBV2, the J call TRBJ1-4, with D possibly matching TRBD1 (5 bases). V shed 3 bases and J shed 4 bases, with 12 bases lying between them. CDR3 length: 15 residues. CDR1 is SNHLY and CDR2 is FYNNEI in the germline V gene.

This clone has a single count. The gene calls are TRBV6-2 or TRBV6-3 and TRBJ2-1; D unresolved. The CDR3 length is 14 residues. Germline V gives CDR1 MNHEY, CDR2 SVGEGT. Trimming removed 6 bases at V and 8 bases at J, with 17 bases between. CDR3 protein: CASSSDGVLDEQFF. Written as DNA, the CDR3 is TGTGCCAGCAGCTCCGATGGAGTCCTCGATGAGCAGTTCTTC.

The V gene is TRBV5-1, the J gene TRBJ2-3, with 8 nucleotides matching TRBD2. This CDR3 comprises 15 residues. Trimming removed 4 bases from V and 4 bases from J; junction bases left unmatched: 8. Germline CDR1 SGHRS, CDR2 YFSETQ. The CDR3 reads CASSQRELGADTQYF. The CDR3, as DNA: TGCGCCAGCAGCCAGCGGGAGCTCGGGGCAGATACGCAGTATTTT. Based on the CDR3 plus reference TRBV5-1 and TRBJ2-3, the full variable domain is KAGVTQTPRYLIKTRGQQVTLSCSPISGHRSVSWYQQTPGQGLQFLFEYFSETQRNKGNFPGRFSGRQFSNSRSEMNVSTLELGDSALYLCASSQRELGADTQYFGPGTRLTVL.

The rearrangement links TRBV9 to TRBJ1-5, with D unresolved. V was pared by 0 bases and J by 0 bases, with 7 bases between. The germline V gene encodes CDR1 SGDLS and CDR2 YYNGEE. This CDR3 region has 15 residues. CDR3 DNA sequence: TGTGCCAGCAGCGTAGGGGCCAGTAGCAATCAGCCCCAGCATTTT. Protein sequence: CASSVGASSNQPQHF. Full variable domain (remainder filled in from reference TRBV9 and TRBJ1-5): DSGVTQTPKHLITATGQRVTLRCSPRSGDLSVYWYQQSLDQGLQFLIQYYNGEERAKGNILERFSAQQFPDLHSELNLSSLELGDSALYFCASSVGASSNQPQHFGDGTRLSIL.

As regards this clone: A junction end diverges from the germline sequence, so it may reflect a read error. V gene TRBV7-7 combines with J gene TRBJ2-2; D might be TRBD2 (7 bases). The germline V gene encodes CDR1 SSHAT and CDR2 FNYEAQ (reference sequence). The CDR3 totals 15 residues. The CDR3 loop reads CASSSQWGGSGELFF. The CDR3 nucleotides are TGTGCTAGCAGCTCCCAATGGGGGGGCTCCGGGGAGCTGTTTTTT.

For the CDR3, the DNA is TGTGCCAGCAGTCCACAGGGGGGGACTGAAGCTTTCTTT. Protein sequence: CASSPQGGTEAFF. This chain uses TRBV6-4 with TRBJ1-1; 8 bases line up with TRBD1. Looked up from germline, CDR1 is MRHNA and CDR2 is SNTAGT. The V and J ends lost 5 bases and 5 bases, in that order; junction bases with no gene match: 4. CDR3 length: 13 amino acids.

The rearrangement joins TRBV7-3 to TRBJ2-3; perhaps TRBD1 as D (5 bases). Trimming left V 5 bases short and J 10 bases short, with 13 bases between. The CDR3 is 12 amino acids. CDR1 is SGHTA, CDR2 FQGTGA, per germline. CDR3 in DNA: TGTGCCAGCAGCCTCGCCCTAGGGGCGCAGTATTTT. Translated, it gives CASSLALGAQYF.

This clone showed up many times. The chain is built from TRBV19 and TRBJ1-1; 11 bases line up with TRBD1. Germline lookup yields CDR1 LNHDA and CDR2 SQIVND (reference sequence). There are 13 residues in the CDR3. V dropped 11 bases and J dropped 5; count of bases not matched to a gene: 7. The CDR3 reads CASGGQGGTEAFF. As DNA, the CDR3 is TGTGCCTCTGGGGGACAGGGGGGGACTGAAGCTTTCTTT.

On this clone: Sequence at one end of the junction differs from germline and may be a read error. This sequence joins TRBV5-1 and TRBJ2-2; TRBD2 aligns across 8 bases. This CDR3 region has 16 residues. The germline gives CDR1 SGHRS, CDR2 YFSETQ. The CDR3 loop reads CASSLPSGSLTGELFF. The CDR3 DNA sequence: TGTGCCAGCAGCTTACCCAGCGGGAGTCTGACCGGGGAGCTGTTTTTT.

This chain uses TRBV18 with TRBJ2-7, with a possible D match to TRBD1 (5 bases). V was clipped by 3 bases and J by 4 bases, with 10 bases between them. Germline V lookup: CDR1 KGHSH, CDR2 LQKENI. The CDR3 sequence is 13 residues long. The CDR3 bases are TGTGCCAGCTCACCCATCGACAGATACGAGCAGTACTTC. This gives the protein CASSPIDRYEQYF.

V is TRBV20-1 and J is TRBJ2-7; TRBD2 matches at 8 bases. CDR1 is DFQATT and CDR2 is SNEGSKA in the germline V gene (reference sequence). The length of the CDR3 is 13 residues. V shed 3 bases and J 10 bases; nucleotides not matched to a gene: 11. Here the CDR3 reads CSASKSGRPDQYF. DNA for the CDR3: TGCAGTGCTAGTAAGAGCGGGAGACCCGACCAGTACTTC.

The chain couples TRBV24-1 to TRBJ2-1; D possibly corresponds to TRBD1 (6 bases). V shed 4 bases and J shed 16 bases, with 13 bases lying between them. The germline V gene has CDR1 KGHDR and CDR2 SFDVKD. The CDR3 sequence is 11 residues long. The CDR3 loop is CATSEGTLGFF. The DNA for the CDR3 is TGTGCCACCAGTGAGGGGACATTGGGTTTCTTC.

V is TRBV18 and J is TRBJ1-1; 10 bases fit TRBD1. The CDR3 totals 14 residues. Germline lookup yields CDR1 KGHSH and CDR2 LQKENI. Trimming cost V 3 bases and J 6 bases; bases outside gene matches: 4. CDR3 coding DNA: TGTGCCAGCTCACCGGGACAGGGGACTTCTGAAGCTTTCTTT. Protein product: CASSPGQGTSEAFF.

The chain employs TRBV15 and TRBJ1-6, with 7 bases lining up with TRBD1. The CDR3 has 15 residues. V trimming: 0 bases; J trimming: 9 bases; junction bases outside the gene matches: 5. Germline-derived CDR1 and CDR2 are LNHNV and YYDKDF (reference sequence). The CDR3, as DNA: TGTGCCACCAGCAGAGATAGGGGGCGAGGTTCACCCCTCCACTTT. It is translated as CATSRDRGRGSPLHF.

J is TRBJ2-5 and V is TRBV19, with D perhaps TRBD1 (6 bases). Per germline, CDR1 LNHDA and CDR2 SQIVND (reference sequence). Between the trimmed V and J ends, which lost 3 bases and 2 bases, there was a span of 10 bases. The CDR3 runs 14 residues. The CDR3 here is CASSMLDSQETQYF. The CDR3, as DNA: TGTGCCAGTAGTATGTTGGACAGTCAAGAGACCCAGTACTTC.

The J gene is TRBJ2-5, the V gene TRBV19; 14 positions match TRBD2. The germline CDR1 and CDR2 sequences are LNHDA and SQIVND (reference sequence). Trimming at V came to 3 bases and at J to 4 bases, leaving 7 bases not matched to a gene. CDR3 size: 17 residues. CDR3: CASSISSGTSGRETQYF. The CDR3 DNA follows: TGTGCCAGTAGTATCAGCTCCGGGACTAGCGGGAGAGAGACCCAGTACTTC.

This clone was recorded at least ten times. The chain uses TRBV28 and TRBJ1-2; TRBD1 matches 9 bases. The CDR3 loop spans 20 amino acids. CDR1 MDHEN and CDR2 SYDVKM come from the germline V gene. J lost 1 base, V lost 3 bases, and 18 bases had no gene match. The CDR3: CASSFWPPRTGENGNYGYTF. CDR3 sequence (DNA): TGTGCCAGCAGTTTTTGGCCTCCCCGGACAGGGGAGAATGGTAACTATGGCTACACCTTC.

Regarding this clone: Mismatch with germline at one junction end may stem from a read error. The CDR3 protein is CASSPGTSSYEQYF. In nucleotides, the CDR3 is TGTGCCAGCAGCCCCGGGACTAGCTCCTACGAGCAGTACTTC. The chain combines TRBV5-1 with TRBJ2-7, with TRBD2 matching 8 bases. The CDR3 loop spans 14 amino acids. Germline CDR1 is SGHRS and CDR2 is YFSETQ.

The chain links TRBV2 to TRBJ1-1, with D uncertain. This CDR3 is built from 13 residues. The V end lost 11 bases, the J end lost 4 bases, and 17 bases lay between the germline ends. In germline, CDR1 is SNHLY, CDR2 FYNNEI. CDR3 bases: TGTGCCTCTTCAAGGGAGGGTTCCACTGAAGCTTTCTTT. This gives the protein CASSREGSTEAFF.

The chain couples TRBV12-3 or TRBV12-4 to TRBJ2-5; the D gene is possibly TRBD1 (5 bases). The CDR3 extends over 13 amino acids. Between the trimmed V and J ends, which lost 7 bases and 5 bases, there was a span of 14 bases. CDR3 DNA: TGTGCCAGCACGGGCAGGGTTATGGAGACCCAGTACTTC. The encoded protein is CASTGRVMETQYF.

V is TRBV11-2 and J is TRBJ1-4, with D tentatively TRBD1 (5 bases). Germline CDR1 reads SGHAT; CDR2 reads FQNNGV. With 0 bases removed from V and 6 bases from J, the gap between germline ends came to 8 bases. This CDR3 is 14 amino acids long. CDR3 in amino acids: CASSLDAGYEKLFF. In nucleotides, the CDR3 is TGTGCCAGCAGCTTAGATGCAGGGTATGAAAAACTGTTTTTT. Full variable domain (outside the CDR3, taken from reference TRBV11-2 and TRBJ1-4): EAGVAQSPRYKIIEKRQSVAFWCNPISGHATLYWYQQILGQGPKLLIQFQNNGVVDDSQLPKDRFSAERLKGVDSTLKIQPAKLEDSAVYLCASSLDAGYEKLFFGSGTQLSVL.

Here the CDR3 DNA reads TGTGCCTGGAGTGCGTCTACCCTCACAGATACGCAGTATTTT. It codes for CAWSASTLTDTQYF. The chain combines TRBV30 with TRBJ2-3; the D is unclear. Between the trimmed V and J ends, which lost 1 base and 2 bases, there was a span of 10 bases. The CDR3 is made up of 14 amino acids. The germline CDR1 and CDR2 sequences are GTSNPN and SVGIG (reference sequence).

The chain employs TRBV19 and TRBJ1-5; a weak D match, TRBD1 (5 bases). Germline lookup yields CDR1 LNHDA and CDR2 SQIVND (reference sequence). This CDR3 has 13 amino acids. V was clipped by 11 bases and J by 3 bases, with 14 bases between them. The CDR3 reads CAGARDFNQPQHF. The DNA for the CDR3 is TGTGCCGGGGCGAGGGACTTCAATCAGCCCCAGCATTTT.